Following are 12 T cell receptor beta chains from one sample sequenced in a study of cytomegalovirus exposure and HLA in healthy donors. Amplification used 60 Vbeta primers and 13 Jbeta primers. Clones were read by immunoSEQ multiplex PCR, and TCRdb kept only the in-frame ones, dropping some. The table lists 140,000 to 150,000 clones, over 70% of them singletons. The material sequenced was PBMCs. The source is a woman in her thirties or forties in good health and CMV-seronegative.

The chain uses TRBV15 and TRBJ1-5; D ambiguous. Germline assignment: CDR1 LNHNV and CDR2 YYDKDF (reference sequence). Trimming took off 3 bases at V and 2 bases at J, with 14 bases between the two ends. The CDR3 is 16 residues long. The CDR3 loop is CATSRAVGSRNQPQHF. The CDR3 region has the DNA TGTGCCACCAGCAGGGCCGTGGGCTCCCGCAATCAGCCCCAGCATTTT.

The J gene is TRBJ1-1, the V gene TRBV28; TRBD1 aligns across 7 bases. Losses at the gene ends were 2 bases for V and 8 bases for J; bases not matched to a gene: 8. The CDR3 totals 14 residues. The germline V gene encodes CDR1 MDHEN and CDR2 SYDVKM. The DNA for the CDR3 is TGTGCCAGCAGTTTACATACAGGGGCTGACGAAGCTTTCTTT. Amino acids: CASSLHTGADEAFF. The full variable domain, rest sourced from reference TRBV28 and TRBJ1-1, is DVKVTQSSRYLVKRTGEKVFLECVQDMDHENMFWYRQDPGLGLRLIYFSYDVKMKEKGDIPEGYSVSREKKERFSLILESASTNQTSMYLCASSLHTGADEAFFGQGTRLTVV.

The genes are TRBV10-3 and TRBJ2-5, with 8 bases identical to TRBD2. Looked up from germline, CDR1 is ENHRY and CDR2 is SYGVKD. V gave up 3 bases and J gave up 3 bases; unmatched junction bases: 6. The CDR3 loop spans 15 amino acids. CDR3 sequence (DNA): TGTGCCATCAGTGATAACGGGGGGGCCAAAGAGACCCAGTACTTC. Translated: CAISDNGGAKETQYF.

The V and J genes are TRBV5-1 and TRBJ2-7; weak D call: TRBD1 (6 bases). This CDR3 has 14 amino acids. The germline V gene has CDR1 SGHRS and CDR2 YFSETQ. The V and J ends lost 1 base and 5 bases respectively, with 13 bases between them. The CDR3 bases are TGCGCCAGCAGCTTGACAGGGTCAGGGGACGAGCAGTACTTC. This codes for CASSLTGSGDEQYF.

The chain joins TRBV7-9 to TRBJ2-5, with TRBD2 identical over 9 bases. Germline CDR1 SEHNR, CDR2 FQNEAQ (reference sequence). V shed 1 base, J shed 5 bases, and the junction held 8 bases outside the gene matches. The CDR3 consists of 16 residues. Written as DNA, the CDR3 is TGTGCCAGCAGCTTAGGCCTAGCGGGATCCGCCGAGACCCAGTACTTC. This encodes CASSLGLAGSAETQYF.

The genes are TRBV6-6 and TRBJ2-4; 8 bases are a match to TRBD2. Trimming took 10 bases from V and 4 from J; bases not matched to a gene: 15. CDR3 length equals 16 residues. Per germline, CDR1 MNHNY and CDR2 SVGAGI (reference sequence). The CDR3, as DNA: TGTGCCACCAGACACGACTCTAGCGGGTCTAAAAACATTCAGTACTTC. Translated: CATRHDSSGSKNIQYF.

The chain has TRBV19 and TRBJ1-1; no reliable D call. The CDR3 sequence is 13 residues long. Germline CDR1 is LNHDA and CDR2 is SQIVND (reference sequence). V was trimmed by 7 bases and J by 7 bases, leaving 16 bases between them. The CDR3 reads CASKADTKYEAFF. The CDR3 coding sequence is TGTGCCAGTAAGGCAGATACTAAATATGAAGCTTTCTTT.

V is TRBV27 and J is TRBJ1-5, with D possibly TRBD1 on 6 matching bases. The CDR3 sequence is 15 residues long. From germline, CDR1 is MNHEY and CDR2 SMNVEV (reference sequence). V shed 0 bases and J shed 6 bases, with 12 bases lying between them. The CDR3 nucleotides are TGTGCCAGCAGTTTATCCACTCAGGGGAGTCAGCCCCAGCATTTT. It encodes CASSLSTQGSQPQHF.

Comment on this clone: Germline and junction disagree at one end, which may indicate a read error. The rearrangement joins TRBV7-9 to TRBJ2-5; 11 bases line up with TRBD2. Germline assignment: CDR1 SEHNR and CDR2 FQNEAQ (reference sequence). The length of the CDR3 is 17 residues. The CDR3 nucleotides read TGTTCCAGCAGCTTAGCGGGAGGGCAGGGGGCGTTCGAGACCCAGTACTTC. Translating it yields CSSSLAGGQGAFETQYF.

The V gene is TRBV6-5, the J gene TRBJ1-2; unclear D gene. The length of the CDR3 is 12 residues. Germline assignment: CDR1 MNHEY and CDR2 SVGAGI. The V end lost 5 bases, the J end lost 2 bases, and 6 bases lay between the germline ends. The DNA for the CDR3 is TGTGCCAGCAGTGACTTAAACTATGGCTACACCTTC. It translates to CASSDLNYGYTF.

This clone has only a few counts. This chain links TRBV5-6 with TRBJ2-7; 7 nucleotides align to TRBD1. CDR1 and CDR2 (germline): SGHDT, YYEEEE. V gave up 3 bases and J gave up 5 bases; unmatched junction bases: 2. The CDR3 contains 12 residues. In nucleotides, the CDR3 is TGTGCCAGCAGCTCAGGGGGAAACGAGCAGTACTTC. Protein product: CASSSGGNEQYF.

The chain combines TRBV19 with TRBJ1-2; D not resolved. The CDR3 is 10 amino acids. V gave up 5 bases and J gave up 5 bases, with 3 bases separating them. Germline CDR1 reads LNHDA; CDR2 reads SQIVND (reference sequence). CDR3 residues: CASSQYGYTF. The CDR3 DNA sequence: TGTGCCAGTAGTCAGTATGGCTACACCTTC.